Included here is one T cell receptor (beta chain) sequence, with context. Its antigen is currently unknown. As every portion of the isolated RNA was reverse transcribed, the sequencing read expressed TCRB transcripts. The table came from immunoSEQ multiplex PCR; TCRdb's copy has only in-frame clones and leaves some out. The table shows 150,000 or so clones, with less than 9.5% occurring only once. Per germline, CDR1 MNHNS and CDR2 SASEGT. CDR3 length: 14 amino acids. V lost 1 base to trimming and J lost 3 bases; unmatched junction nucleotides: 3. This entry is derived from a study of beta chain features in type 1 diabetes. Findings of the study overall: Patients showed naive, central memory and Treg TCRB repertoires that appeared more similar than those of healthy donors.

The clonotype was recovered from a woman under 30 in good health. The source material was central memory CD4+ T cells from blood. The chain joins TRBV6-1 to TRBJ2-7; 7 bases match TRBD1. The CDR3 is CASSEDYRGYEQYF. CDR3 coding DNA: TGTGCCAGCAGTGAAGATTACAGGGGCTACGAGCAGTACTTC.